The 27 T cell receptor beta chains reported below all come from one sample, sequenced in a study of blood T cell repertoires in COVID-19. Data came from immunoSEQ multiplex PCR; TCRdb stores just in-frame clones and leaves some out. The sample holds roughly 250,000 clones, approximately 85% seen once. Specimen: PBMCs or T cells enriched from blood (not recorded which). Receptors originate from a woman in her forties or fifties who had recovered from COVID-19.

This chain joins TRBV19 and TRBJ2-1, with no clear D. CDR1 and CDR2 (germline): LNHDA, SQIVND (reference sequence). This CDR3 is built from 12 residues. Trimming pared 4 bases from V and 7 bases from J, leaving 8 bases between. CDR3 nucleotides: TGTGCCAGTAGTAACGGAGTTAATGAGCAGTTCTTC. Protein: CASSNGVNEQFF.

J is TRBJ1-2 and V is TRBV5-8; TRBD1 matches at 11 bases. The CDR3 is 15 amino acids. With V trimmed by 4 bases and J by 3 bases, 5 bases remained unmatched. CDR1 is SGHTS and CDR2 is YDEGEE in the germline V gene. The CDR3 nucleotides read TGTGCCAGCAGCCGGACAGGGGGCGTTGACTATGGCTACACCTTC. Translating gives CASSRTGGVDYGYTF.

This clone was seen just once. CDR3 nucleotide sequence: TGTGCCAGCAGTTTAAACAACGAGGGCAATCAGCCCCAGCATTTT. Amino acids: CASSLNNEGNQPQHF. The chain links TRBV27 to TRBJ1-5; D call uncertain. The CDR3 sequence is 15 residues long. The V gene lost 2 bases and the J gene lost 2 bases, with 10 bases spanning the gap. From germline, CDR1 is MNHEY and CDR2 SMNVEV (reference sequence).

There are many counts of this clone. The chain has TRBV28 and TRBJ2-1, with D unresolved. CDR3 size: 12 residues. The germline V gene encodes CDR1 MDHEN and CDR2 SYDVKM. V lost 2 bases, J lost 9 bases, and 8 bases lay in between. This CDR3 is CASSLEFLEQFF. CDR3 in DNA: TGTGCCAGCAGTTTAGAGTTTCTTGAGCAGTTCTTC.

The V and J genes are TRBV27 and TRBJ2-2; 11 positions agree with TRBD2. The CDR3 runs to 20 residues. The trim removed 7 bases at V and 0 bases at J, leaving 16 bases unmatched. Germline V CDR1 and CDR2: MNHEY, SMNVEV (reference sequence). The CDR3 DNA is TGTGCCAGCACAAATCAGGTCGCCGGGACTAGCGGACCGAACACCGGGGAGCTGTTTTTT. Translated: CASTNQVAGTSGPNTGELFF.

The chain combines TRBV18 with TRBJ2-1; D unclear. Germline V gene data show CDR1 as KGHSH and CDR2 as LQKENI. V was shortened by 3 bases and J by 8 bases, with 5 bases between the two germline ends. The CDR3 spans 11 residues. In DNA, the CDR3 is TGTGCCAGCTCACCCGAGTATGAGCAGTTCTTC. Translation gives CASSPEYEQFF.

The CDR3 DNA reads as TGCGCCAGCAGCTTGGTCGGAGTGAGCACCGGGGAGCTGTTTTTT. It encodes CASSLVGVSTGELFF. This chain joins TRBV5-1 and TRBJ2-2; D remains ambiguous. V was pared by 0 bases and J by 4 bases, with 10 bases between. The germline CDR1 and CDR2 sequences are SGHRS and YFSETQ. The CDR3 totals 15 residues.

The chain links TRBV11-2 to TRBJ2-2; 10 bases are shared with TRBD2. In germline, CDR1 is SGHAT, CDR2 FQNNGV. The CDR3 length is 18 residues. The V and J ends lost 5 bases and 2 bases, in that order; junction bases with no gene match: 11. DNA for the CDR3: TGTGCCAGCAGCGAAACACTAGCGGGACAGTTTAACACCGGGGAGCTGTTTTTT. It yields the protein CASSETLAGQFNTGELFF.

The chain is built from TRBV7-8 and TRBJ1-2; possible D gene TRBD1, 6 bases. Looked up from germline, CDR1 is SGHVS and CDR2 is FQNEAQ. CDR3 length: 15 amino acids. Between the trimmed V and J ends, which lost 2 bases and 0 bases, there was a span of 10 bases. Here the CDR3 DNA reads TGTGCCAGCAGCTTAAGGACAGTTACTAACTATGGCTACACCTTC. Encoded protein: CASSLRTVTNYGYTF.

This chain links TRBV3-1 (or the pseudogene TRBV3-2) with TRBJ1-1, with no clear D. The V and J ends lost 5 bases and 1 base respectively, with 8 bases between them. Per the germline V gene, CDR1 is LGHDT and CDR2 is YNNKEL (reference sequence). The CDR3 contains 13 residues. CDR3 coding DNA: TGTGCCAGCAGCTTATACACGAACACTGAAGCTTTCTTT. Translation gives CASSLYTNTEAFF.

The rearrangement uses TRBV18 and TRBJ2-7; 9 nucleotides match TRBD1. CDR3 length: 13 residues. Germline V gene data show CDR1 as KGHSH and CDR2 as LQKENI. The V gene end was trimmed by 5 bases and the J gene end by 5 bases; junction bases not matched to a gene: 4. The CDR3 bases are TGTGCCAGCTCATCGGGACAGGGTGACGAGCAGTACTTC. This codes for CASSSGQGDEQYF.

The gene calls are TRBV10-3 and TRBJ2-1, with D possibly TRBD2 on 6 matching bases. Trimming removed 6 bases at V and 3 bases at J, with 18 bases between. This CDR3 comprises 16 residues. CDR1 ENHRY and CDR2 SYGVKD come from the germline V gene. DNA of the CDR3: TGTGCCATCAGACCCCAGGGACTGGGATTCTACAATGAGCAGTTCTTC. It translates to CAIRPQGLGFYNEQFF.

The genes are TRBV27 and TRBJ2-6; D not certain. Germline V gene data show CDR1 as MNHEY and CDR2 as SMNVEV (reference sequence). The CDR3 covers 15 residues. Trimming removed 3 bases from V and 0 bases from J, with 6 bases in between. The CDR3 DNA reads TGTGCCAGCAGTTTGTCCTACTCTGGGGCCAACGTCCTGACTTTC. Translating it yields CASSLSYSGANVLTF.

The gene calls are TRBV9 and TRBJ2-3; D might be TRBD2 (5 bases). Looked up from germline, CDR1 is SGDLS and CDR2 is YYNGEE. Trimming took off 0 bases at V and 0 bases at J, with 8 bases between the two ends. This CDR3 contains 15 residues. CDR3: CASSVGGPSTDTQYF. The CDR3 nucleotides read TGTGCCAGCAGCGTAGGAGGGCCTAGCACAGATACGCAGTATTTT.

The chain is built from TRBV7-9 and TRBJ1-4; tentative D call: TRBD1 (5 bases). Per the germline V gene, CDR1 is SEHNR and CDR2 is FQNEAQ (reference sequence). The V end lost 4 bases, the J end lost 7 bases, and 16 bases lay between the germline ends. This CDR3 has 15 residues. CDR3 DNA: TGTGCCAGCAGCTCAAACAGGTGGGCTCGTGAAAAACTGTTTTTT. This gives the protein CASSSNRWAREKLFF. Combining the CDR3 with reference TRBV7-9 and TRBJ1-4 gives the whole variable domain DTGVSQNPRHKITKRGQNVTFRCDPISEHNRLYWYRQTLGQGPEFLTYFQNEAQLEKSRLLSDRFSAERPKGSFSTLEIQRTEQGDSAMYLCASSSNRWAREKLFFGSGTQLSVL.

This chain uses TRBV24-1 with TRBJ2-5; D gene unclear. V lost 2 bases and J 5 bases, leaving 11 bases between the germline ends. Germline-derived CDR1 and CDR2 are KGHDR and SFDVKD. The CDR3 runs to 14 residues. CDR3 sequence: CATSDSSRWETQYF. CDR3 DNA: TGTGCCACCAGTGATTCGAGTAGATGGGAGACCCAGTACTTC.

This rearrangement joins TRBV4-1 to TRBJ2-7, with 9 nucleotides matching TRBD2. V lost 4 bases to trimming and J lost 4 bases; unmatched junction nucleotides: 5. Germline V gene lookup returns CDR1 MGHRA and CDR2 YSYEKL. The length of the CDR3 is 14 residues. The CDR3 DNA is TGCGCCAGCAGCCTAAGACTAGCGGCTTACGAGCAGTACTTC. Translation gives CASSLRLAAYEQYF.

This clone showed up just once. The genes are TRBV19 and TRBJ1-6, with 12 positions matching TRBD1. The CDR3 length is 17 residues. Looked up from germline, CDR1 is LNHDA and CDR2 is SQIVND (reference sequence). The ends lost 10 bases at V and 0 bases at J; junction bases unmatched: 7. As DNA, the CDR3 is TGTGCCACCCAGGGACAGGGGGCGAGCTCCTATAATTCACCCCTCCACTTT. It yields the protein CATQGQGASSYNSPLHF.

J is TRBJ1-2 and V is TRBV6-5; D is undetermined. V was shortened by 6 bases and J by 2 bases, with 7 bases between the two germline ends. This CDR3 comprises 12 residues. Germline CDR1 is MNHEY and CDR2 is SVGAGI. CDR3 loop: CASSPANYGYTF. In nucleotides, the CDR3 is TGTGCCAGCAGCCCAGCGAACTATGGCTACACCTTC.

This chain joins TRBV3-1 (or the pseudogene TRBV3-2) and TRBJ2-3; the D gene is possibly TRBD2 (5 bases). Germline V CDR1 and CDR2: LGHDT, YNNKEL (reference sequence). Trimming pared 6 bases from V and 1 base from J, leaving 17 bases between. The CDR3 consists of 16 residues. CDR3 nucleotide sequence: TGTGCCAGCAGGGAATCGAGCGGAACAGGCACAGATACGCAGTATTTT. Translated: CASRESSGTGTDTQYF.

The chain recombines TRBV6-6 with TRBJ2-7; 10 positions match TRBD1. The V and J ends lost 7 bases and 2 bases, in that order; junction bases with no gene match: 8. Per germline, CDR1 MNHNY and CDR2 SVGAGI (reference sequence). The CDR3 length is 15 residues. CDR3 region: CASISPGTGAYEQYF. The CDR3 DNA sequence: TGTGCCAGCATTTCCCCCGGGACAGGGGCCTACGAGCAGTACTTC.

The rearrangement joins TRBV6-5 to TRBJ2-7; 10 bases line up with TRBD1. Trimming at V came to 7 bases and at J to 4 bases, leaving 4 bases not matched to a gene. The germline V gene encodes CDR1 MNHEY and CDR2 SVGAGI. The CDR3 loop spans 13 amino acids. The DNA of the CDR3 is TGTGCCAGCAATCGACAGGGGGCTTACGAGCAGTACTTC. The encoded protein is CASNRQGAYEQYF.

This sequence joins TRBV28 and TRBJ2-2, with 13 bases aligning to TRBD2. Trimming at V came to 6 bases and at J to 5 bases, leaving 3 bases not matched to a gene. The germline CDR1 and CDR2 sequences are MDHEN and SYDVKM. This CDR3 has 15 amino acids. This CDR3 is CASRLGLAGTGELFF. The CDR3 DNA reads as TGTGCCAGCAGGCTGGGACTAGCGGGAACCGGGGAGCTGTTTTTT.

The J gene is TRBJ2-7, the V gene TRBV7-9, with D perhaps matching TRBD2 (5 bases). The CDR3 is 14 amino acids. V gave up 6 bases and J gave up 0 bases, with 12 bases separating them. CDR1 and CDR2 (germline): SEHNR, FQNEAQ (reference sequence). This CDR3 is CASRLTGSSYEQYF. Here the CDR3 DNA reads TGTGCCAGCAGACTAACGGGGAGCTCCTACGAGCAGTACTTC.

The genes are TRBV30 and TRBJ2-1, with TRBD2 matching over 10 bases. The CDR3 loop spans 14 amino acids. Germline V gene data show CDR1 as GTSNPN and CDR2 as SVGIG (reference sequence). The trim removed 3 bases at V and 4 bases at J, leaving 3 bases unmatched. This CDR3 is CAWRGTSAYNEQFF. The CDR3 bases are TGTGCCTGGAGGGGGACTAGCGCGTACAATGAGCAGTTCTTC.

The chain recombines TRBV7-2 with TRBJ1-2, with D hard to call. V lost 5 bases to trimming and J lost 7 bases, with 20 bases between them. This CDR3 region has 15 residues. Looked up from germline, CDR1 is SGHTA and CDR2 is FQGNSA. In DNA form, the CDR3 reads TGTGCCAGCAGCCTCCGACCCCGACTTAGGAGTGGCTACACCTTC. This translates into CASSLRPRLRSGYTF.

CDR3 residues: CASSTSGTGVGEQYF. DNA for the CDR3: TGTGCCAGCAGCACCTCAGGGACAGGGGTTGGGGAGCAGTACTTC. This chain joins TRBV11-2 and TRBJ2-7, with TRBD1 matching over 10 bases. The ends lost 5 bases at V and 7 bases at J; junction bases unmatched: 11. Germline values: CDR1 SGHAT, CDR2 FQNNGV. This CDR3 has 15 residues.